These T cell receptor beta chains were read from a single sample in a study of CD8 T cells in ankylosing spondylitis. TCRdb analysed the 5' RACE reads with MiXCR anew, one entry per CDR3 protein. This sample yields about 240,000 distinct CDR3 sequences, of which over 8.5% are seen a single time; less than 8% belongs to the top ten. Specimen: blood, either unsorted or a sorted T cell fraction (not recorded which). These TCRs come from a male donor with ankylosing spondylitis or in good health (not recorded which). The CDR3 runs from the conserved cysteine through the conserved F or W. D genes are given only for firm matches. The size of a clone is reported for some rows only, either as once, few or many, or as a class for expanded clones.

TRBJ2-2 . TRBD1 TRBV5-1 TGCGCCAGCTTCTCGGACAGGATGGGTCCCGGGGAGCTGTTTTTT CASFSDRMGPGELFF
TRBJ1-1 . TRBD1 TRBV4-1 TGCGCCAGCTCAACAGGGGACACTGAAGCTTTCTTT CASSTGDTEAFF
TRBJ2-4 many . TRBV5-1 TGCGCCAGCAGCTTCGGGGAAGGGAACATTCAGTACTTC CASSFGEGNIQYF
TRBJ1-5 once . TRBV6-5 TGTGCCAGCAGTTACTCATCTGGGAATCAGCCCCAGCATTTT CASSYSSGNQPQHF
TRBJ2-1 few TRBD2 TRBV12-5 TGTGCTAGTGGTTTTGGCGGGAGTGAGCAGTTCTTC CASGFGGSEQFF
TRBJ2-7 . . TRBV7-6 TGTGCCAGCAGCTTGGGGGCTCAGGGGTCTTCCTACGAGCAGTACTTC CASSLGAQGSSYEQYF
TRBJ2-1 many TRBD2 TRBV5-1 TGCGCCAGCAGCTTGGGGGAAGGACTAGCCTTGGATGAGCAGTTCTTC CASSLGEGLALDEQFF
TRBJ2-3 many . TRBV3-1 TGTGCCAGCAGCCCTCGGATGGCAGATACGCAGTATTTT CASSPRMADTQYF
TRBJ2-3 . TRBD2 TRBV11-2 TGTGCCAGCAGCTCCTATAGCGGGGGAGGGCCAGATACGCAGTATTTT CASSSYSGGGPDTQYF
TRBJ2-7 . . TRBV20-1 TGCAGTGCTAGAAAGGCAGGGACCGTTGGCGAGCAGTACTTC CSARKAGTVGEQYF
TRBJ1-1 many . TRBV11-2 TGTGCCAGCAGCTTAGGAGTGGCGGGGCCAGGTGAAGCTTTCTTT CASSLGVAGPGEAFF
TRBJ1-5 few . TRBV27 TGTGCCAGCAGTCCGCTGTGGGATGTCCTTCTTAGCAATCAGCCCCAGCATTTT CASSPLWDVLLSNQPQHF
TRBJ2-2 . TRBD2 TRBV5-1 TGCGCCAGCAGCTTCAAAAGTCTAGCGGGAGGTTACACCGGGGAGCTGTTTTTT CASSFKSLAGGYTGELFF
TRBJ2-3 few . TRBV7-9 TGTGCCAGCAGTACCACAAGGGGAAAAACAGATACGCAGTATTTT CASSTTRGKTDTQYF
TRBJ2-2 few TRBD2 TRBV11-2 TGTGCCAGCAGCTCCTCGGGGGGTCCAAGTACCGGGGAGCTGTTTTTT CASSSSGGPSTGELFF
TRBJ2-1 many TRBD1 TRBV5-1 TGCGCCAGCAGCTACGACAGGGGACCCTACAATGAGCAGTTCTTC CASSYDRGPYNEQFF